Listed below are T cell receptor beta chains from one sample, sequenced in a study of blood T cell repertoires in COVID-19. Sequencing used immunoSEQ multiplex PCR; TCRdb keeps in-frame clones, though not all of them. The data contain about 200,000 clones, roughly four fifths of them seen just once; the ten biggest clones take up 4.5% to 5.5%. The sequenced sample was peripheral blood. The receptor source for this set is a woman in her 70s with active or convalescent COVID-19. Each CDR3 is given with its conserved first and last residue. The order of the fields is V gene, clone size, CDR3 protein. Not all rows give a size; the values are once, few, many and, for expanded clones, a class.

v_gene: TRBV19
abundance: NA
CDR3aa: CASRAALNEQFF

v_gene: TRBV4-1
abundance: NA
CDR3aa: CASSQRGTGTSGSGSTQYF

v_gene: TRBV5-1
abundance: NA
CDR3aa: CASSLPSATYEQYF

v_gene: TRBV12-3/TRBV12-4
abundance: NA
CDR3aa: CASSLGDQPQHF

v_gene: TRBV2
abundance: NA
CDR3aa: CASSEELYNEQFF

v_gene: TRBV19
abundance: NA
CDR3aa: CASSTGGIAEAFF

v_gene: TRBV28
abundance: NA
CDR3aa: CASEGRAGNTEAFF

v_gene: TRBV5-1
abundance: NA
CDR3aa: CASGTGLNEKLFF

v_gene: TRBV4-2
abundance: few
CDR3aa: CASSQDRSSGASSYEQYF

v_gene: TRBV28
abundance: NA
CDR3aa: CASTTSGKVLEQFF

v_gene: TRBV2
abundance: NA
CDR3aa: CASIGTRRNTIYF

v_gene: TRBV18
abundance: NA
CDR3aa: CASSPADTVREQYF

v_gene: TRBV3-1/TRBV3-2
abundance: NA
CDR3aa: CASSQAGGSYGYTF

v_gene: TRBV5-1
abundance: NA
CDR3aa: CASSLKGDYGYTF

v_gene: TRBV28
abundance: NA
CDR3aa: CASSSPSGEQYF

v_gene: TRBV5-1
abundance: NA
CDR3aa: CASSLYRETDTQYF

v_gene: TRBV2
abundance: NA
CDR3aa: CASNRGGRNIQYF

v_gene: TRBV24-1
abundance: NA
CDR3aa: CATMSGSGANVLTF

v_gene: TRBV18
abundance: NA
CDR3aa: CASSPQKGPQETQYF

v_gene: TRBV6-6
abundance: NA
CDR3aa: CASSRVTNLGQTGEQYF

v_gene: TRBV6-6
abundance: NA
CDR3aa: CASSQDRVNTEAFF

v_gene: TRBV5-6
abundance: NA
CDR3aa: CASSLEGLAESWAGEQFF

v_gene: TRBV11-1
abundance: few
CDR3aa: CASSLVSGRKNIQYF

v_gene: TRBV13
abundance: NA
CDR3aa: CASSQQGLAGLNEQYF

v_gene: TRBV7-9
abundance: NA
CDR3aa: CASSLVQWDTQYF

v_gene: TRBV6-5
abundance: NA
CDR3aa: CASSSPLDSENTEAFF